The 12 T cell receptor beta chains in this list originate from one sample, sequenced in a study of blood T cells in healthy people across ages. Next came a second PCR, run for about 7 to 11 cycles, which used a sample-barcoded 5' primer along with a J-beta primer mix. TCRdb fed the 5' RACE reads into MiXCR, producing one record per CDR3 protein. There are 700,000 to 950,000 distinct CDR3 sequences in the sample; approximately 39% occur only once, and 20% lies in the top ten. The sequenced sample was blood. All receptors derive from a woman aged 55 to 70 in good health.

The chain combines TRBV7-2 with TRBJ1-2; D gene unclear. Deletions cut 1 base from V and 2 bases from J, with 8 bases between. This CDR3 is 14 amino acids long. Germline lookup yields CDR1 SGHTA and CDR2 FQGNSA. This chain's CDR3 is CASSLEAGNYGYTF. Written as DNA, the CDR3 is TGTGCCAGCAGCTTAGAGGCAGGAAACTATGGCTACACCTTC.

This clonotype has a handful of counts. This CDR3 is CSAPTNLGNYEQYF. The CDR3 bases are TGCAGTGCTCCGACTAATCTAGGAAACTACGAGCAGTACTTC. The chain couples TRBV20-1 to TRBJ2-7, with D possibly TRBD2 on 5 matching bases. The CDR3 runs 14 residues. Germline lookup yields CDR1 DFQATT and CDR2 SNEGSKA (reference sequence). V shed 5 bases and J shed 3 bases, with 17 bases lying between them.

V gene TRBV20-1 combines with J gene TRBJ1-5; D remains unclear. This CDR3 comprises 12 residues. V was clipped by 3 bases and J by 6 bases, with 9 bases between them. Per the germline V gene, CDR1 is DFQATT and CDR2 is SNEGSKA (reference sequence). The CDR3 loop reads CSASPQSQPQHF. The CDR3 nucleotides are TGCAGTGCTAGTCCCCAGAGTCAGCCCCAGCATTTT.

This clonotype was seen repeatedly, ten times or more. The chain uses TRBV7-2 and TRBJ2-5, with TRBD2 identical over 8 bases. CDR3 length: 15 residues. With 5 bases clipped from V and 3 bases from J, the junction kept 8 bases outside the gene matches. Germline V CDR1 and CDR2: SGHTA, FQGNSA. CDR3 residues: CASSPRGGAKETQYF. DNA of the CDR3: TGTGCCAGCAGCCCTCGGGGGGGGGCGAAAGAGACCCAGTACTTC. Filled out from reference TRBV7-2 and TRBJ2-5, the complete variable domain reads GAGVSQSPSNKVTEKGKDVELRCDPISGHTALYWYRQSLGQGLEFLIYFQGNSAPDKSGLPSDRFSAERTGGSVSTLTIQRTQQEDSAVYLCASSPRGGAKETQYFGPGTRLLVL.

The chain joins TRBV12-3 or TRBV12-4 to TRBJ1-3, with TRBD1 as a possible D gene (6 bases). Trimming stripped 8 bases from V and 4 bases from J, with 15 bases between. CDR3 length: 14 residues. CDR3 region: CASRFGGQGNTIYF. Here the CDR3 DNA reads TGTGCCAGCCGATTCGGGGGGCAAGGAAACACCATATATTTT.

The rearrangement joins TRBV9 to TRBJ2-1, with D possibly TRBD1 on 6 matching bases. The CDR3 is 17 residues long. V lost 4 bases, J lost 7 bases, and 24 bases lay in between. CDR1 is SGDLS and CDR2 is YYNGEE in the germline V gene. The CDR3 DNA follows: TGTGCCAGCAGCCCCTCAGGGGCCAGCGGACTTATTAATGAGCAGTTCTTC. Residues: CASSPSGASGLINEQFF.

This clonotype appeared a single time. A much larger clone lies one base from this, so it may be a read error. The genes are TRBV20-1 and TRBJ1-1; the D gene is possibly TRBD1 (6 bases). V shed 1 base and J shed 1 base, with 13 bases lying between them. The CDR3 totals 15 residues. CDR1 DFQATT and CDR2 SNEGSKA come from the germline V gene (reference sequence). CDR3 sequence reads: CSARGVWTANTEAFF. Here the CDR3 DNA reads TGCAGTGCTAGAGGGGTGTGGACAGCGAACACTGAAGCTTTCTTT.

The V and J genes are TRBV27 and TRBJ1-2; no clear D gene. Deletions cut 1 base from V and 0 bases from J, with 3 bases between. Per the germline V gene, CDR1 is MNHEY and CDR2 is SMNVEV (reference sequence). The CDR3 totals 13 residues. The DNA of the CDR3 is TGTGCCAGCAGTTTATATGCTAACTATGGCTACACCTTC. It is translated as CASSLYANYGYTF.

The table lists this clonotype with a few counts. The CDR3 DNA sequence: TGTGCCAGCAGTATTGGAGGGGGGGGCGATGAGCAGTTCTTC. This translates into CASSIGGGGDEQFF. The chain joins TRBV25-1 to TRBJ2-1; D may be TRBD2 (7 bases). This CDR3 region has 14 residues. Germline V CDR1 and CDR2: MGHDK, SYGVNS. Between the trimmed V and J ends, which lost 5 bases and 8 bases, there was a span of 16 bases.

This clonotype has more than one count but fewer than ten. The chain links TRBV27 to TRBJ2-1, with a tentative D call TRBD2 (5 bases). CDR3 length: 15 amino acids. Per germline, CDR1 MNHEY and CDR2 SMNVEV (reference sequence). Deletions cut 4 bases from V and 6 bases from J, with 16 bases between. CDR3 DNA sequence: TGTGCCAGCAGTTCGGCTAGCTCCTATATCAATGAGCAGTTCTTC. Encoded protein: CASSSASSYINEQFF.

The chain combines TRBV20-1 with TRBJ2-4; 12 bases map to TRBD2. The DNA end lines up better with TRBJ2-5; the J call may be wrong. Germline-derived CDR1 and CDR2 are DFQATT and SNEGSKA (reference sequence). The CDR3 extends over 15 amino acids. In DNA, the CDR3 is TGCAGTGCGCCCCCCTCGACTAGCGGGAGTGAGACCCAGTACTTC. Protein: CSAPPSTSGSETQYF.

This sequence joins TRBV12-3 or TRBV12-4 and TRBJ2-3; D remains ambiguous. The CDR3 length is 13 residues. V lost 6 bases to trimming and J lost 10 bases, with 17 bases between them. The DNA of the CDR3 is TGTGCCAGCAGCCACCAAAAAGATGGGGCGCAGTATTTT. It encodes CASSHQKDGAQYF.